This T cell receptor gamma chain derives from a study of gamma-delta chains in newborns, infants, children. For the study at large: Innate gammadelta T cells reportedly expand polyclonally right after birth, driven by microbial exposure, per the title.

By sample share, this clone is large. TCRdb reanalysed the reads via CATT. The table shows a few hundred gamma-chain clones, with around 43% occurring only once. CDR1 and CDR2 (germline): VINAFY, YDVSNSKD. The V segment lost 0 bases and the J segment 2 bases; nucleotides outside the gene matches: 1. The CDR3 loop spans 13 amino acids. The source is a child who was a newborn, infant or young child, either healthy, febrile or measles-vaccinated (not recorded which). The sequenced sample consisted of blood. The gene calls are TRGV5 and TRGJ1 or TRGJ2. CDR3 bases: TGTGCCACCTGGGACAGGCATTATTATAAGAAACTCTTT. Encoded protein: CATWDRHYYKKLF.